This T cell receptor (beta chain) emerged from a study of T-cell memory formation after mild COVID-19. Regarding the study as a whole: Among contracting clones, CD4+ were mainly CM/EM and CD8+ enriched in EMRA.

CDR3 length: 14 residues. The V end lost 3 bases, the J end lost 5 bases, and 10 bases lay between the germline ends. The germline gives CDR1 ENHRY, CDR2 SYGVKD. This clonotype has ten or more counts. Its antigen is still unknown. It was 5'RACE with constant-segment primers that produced the TCR alpha and TCR beta cDNA libraries, which carried sample barcodes and UMIs. TCRdb redid the calling of the 5' RACE reads with MiXCR, one entry per CDR3 protein. The repertoire has approximately 300,000 distinct CDR3 sequences, roughly 15% of them found once; the top ten carry about a fifth. Sequencing was performed on PBMCs or a T cell subset sorted from them (not recorded which). The chain links TRBV10-3 to TRBJ1-4, with a tentative D call TRBD1 (6 bases). The source is a man between 18 and 29 years old who had mild COVID-19 (a few samples of this study predate the infection). Cell type and time point are not known. In nucleotides, the CDR3 is TGTGCCATCAGTGAACAGGGCGGAAATGAAAAACTGTTTTTT. It yields the protein CAISEQGGNEKLFF.